Given below is one T cell receptor (beta chain) in context. What it binds is unknown. This entry is derived from a study of shared clonotypes between healthy human individuals. Every contributor of samples was a Caucasian grown-up residing in Nashville, Tennessee. When replicate PCRs were run on unsorted PBMC, they used about 300 ng DNA, approximately 30,000 T cell genomes. Sequencing of unsorted PBMC DNA was carried out using ten immunoSEQ deep assay plates. Sequencing used immunoSEQ multiplex PCR; TCRdb keeps in-frame clones, though not all of them. The profile shows about half a million clones, around 79% of them singletons. General study findings and limits: Investigators expected sequencing depth to affect clonotype sharing among donors.

The sample was PBMCs. This TCR derives from a woman in her thirties or forties in good health. Some clones in this sample may be carry-over from other donors' samples.

This CDR3 is CASSLTGANYGYTF. DNA of the CDR3: TGTGCCAGCAGTTTGACAGGGGCTAACTATGGCTACACCTTC. The V and J genes are TRBV27 and TRBJ1-2, with 8 positions matching TRBD1. With V trimmed by 3 bases and J by 0 bases, 0 bases remained unmatched. Germline V gene sequence: CDR1 MNHEY, CDR2 SMNVEV (reference sequence). CDR3 length: 14 residues.